Listed below are T cell receptor beta chains from one sample, sequenced in a study of T cell responses to AZD1222 COVID-19 vaccine. Clones were read by immunoSEQ multiplex PCR, and TCRdb kept only the in-frame ones, dropping some. The sample consists of 100,000 to 150,000 clones, 87% of them appearing once. Material: peripheral blood, obtained on day 0 of AZD1222 vaccination. The source of these receptors is an adult in good health. The conserved cysteine and the conserved F or W are not part of the CDR3 here. Each record gives: clone size, CDR3 length, V gene, CDR3 protein. Clone sizes are given selectively: once, few, many, or a class where the clone is expanded.

- 13 TRBV9 ASSPRTSSLNEQF
- 14 TRBV19 ASAYGGLWRANVLT
- 13 TRBV5-1 ASSLLTSGTDTQY
- 11 TRBV27 ASSLQGAGEQY
- 18 TRBV5-1 ASSESTNTGARARAGELF
few 11 TRBV30 AWSVAGRSEQY
- 12 TRBV5-1 ASSRQGSATEAF
- 14 TRBV5-1 ASSLDRGGGTDTQY
- 11 TRBV30 AWSVDLSYEQY
- 12 TRBV9 ASTTGANTGELF
- 11 TRBV7-2 ASSFRGQETQY
- 11 TRBV2 ASSVTGDSPLH
many 10 TRBV6-1 ASSEVPTGKY
- 13 TRBV4-1 ASSQEFRLNTEAF
- 12 TRBV13 ASSKGLAENTQY
- 10 TRBV12-3/TRBV12-4 ASTSNTGELF
- 11 TRBV14 ASSQGAWNEQF
- 10 TRBV5-1 ASSPDSLSYT
- 12 TRBV7-2 ASSVSGSKYEQY
- 14 TRBV27 ASSSGAGRQQETQY
- 15 TRBV28 ASSLFLVGRSTDTQY
- 14 TRBV9 ASSVDPGQGGREQY
once 15 TRBV5-6 ASSLRGSGVGWTEAF
- 17 TRBV12-2 ASRLLRVSPSYSNQPQH
- 12 TRBV27 ASSPQGARYEQY
- 14 TRBV7-3 ASSYSSGRGEETQY
once 12 TRBV9 ASSAPGTDETQY
- 12 TRBV10-3 AISESEGNTEAF
- 11 TRBV28 ASSLVLNTEAF
- 13 TRBV7-9 ASSLEGAHNYGYT
- 11 TRBV5-4 ASSLDQGDGYT
- 15 TRBV27 ASSPGTSGSSYNEQF
- 13 TRBV19 ASTPSNVGHGELF
- 11 TRBV13 ASGRSNTGELF
- 13 TRBV7-9 ATQGETYSKNIQY
few 12 TRBV28 ASSSLKANTEAF
few 18 TRBV21-1 ASPAGKTLTFSSYNSPLH
- 12 TRBV5-1 ASSLWGATGELF
few 12 TRBV30 AWSAQGGNQPQH
- 12 TRBV7-2 ASSRTSGRSEQF
- 8 TRBV29-1 SAGTDTQY
- 15 TRBV7-3 ASSLVPTSAGPDTQY
- 11 TRBV28 ASSLPGFYEQY
- 15 TRBV3-1/TRBV3-2 ASSPRTGGVNTGELF
- 13 TRBV5-1 ASSLTGATRTEAF
once 16 TRBV6-1 ASSDYFDRTEAKNIQY
- 9 TRBV20-1 SISNTGELF
once 12 TRBV5-6 ASSPGLTNYGYT
few 8 TRBV6-5 ASGRAEAF
- 13 TRBV6-1 ASSENYGPTYEQY
- 13 TRBV5-1 ASSPRDRGFTEAF
- 10 TRBV6-5 ASSRQGGGYT
- 14 TRBV9 ASSPRTSGRGNEQF
- 13 TRBV5-1 ASSLGGGALYGYT
- 18 TRBV21-1 ARDRAPIVGTSGRYLEQY